This is a list of T cell receptor beta chains from one sample in a study of T cell responses to AZD1222 COVID-19 vaccine. Only in-frame clones appear in the TCRdb table, and some are missing; sequencing was by immunoSEQ multiplex PCR. The table records about 160,000 clones, more than 75% of them present only once. This sample comprised peripheral blood, obtained 28 days after the second AZD1222 dose. The source is an adult who received the AZD1222 COVID-19 vaccine. CDR3s leave out the opening cysteine and the closing phenylalanine or tryptophan. A D gene is named only where the DNA matches it firmly. For some rows the clone size is stated as once, few or many, or as a class when expanded; others skip it.

clone size,D gene,V gene,J gene,CDR3 protein
.,TRBD1,TRBV7-3,TRBJ1-2,ASSMDRFRDYT
.,TRBD1,TRBV5-8,TRBJ2-7,ASSWGQGEAEQY
.,.,TRBV11-2,TRBJ2-5,ASSARTAGRQETQY
few,.,TRBV19,TRBJ1-5,ASSLPGDQPQH
once,.,TRBV27,TRBJ1-6,ASSLTVASPLH
.,.,TRBV10-3,TRBJ1-4,AISGSTTNEKLF
.,.,TRBV9,TRBJ1-6,ASSVAGRSSYNSPLH
.,.,TRBV7-2,TRBJ2-3,ASSLKRVGVDTQY
.,.,TRBV6-6,TRBJ1-6,ASSSRQSSYNSPLH
.,.,TRBV6-2/TRBV6-3,TRBJ1-4,ASSEGGRGLF
.,.,TRBV6-5,TRBJ1-5,ASRDILNQPQH